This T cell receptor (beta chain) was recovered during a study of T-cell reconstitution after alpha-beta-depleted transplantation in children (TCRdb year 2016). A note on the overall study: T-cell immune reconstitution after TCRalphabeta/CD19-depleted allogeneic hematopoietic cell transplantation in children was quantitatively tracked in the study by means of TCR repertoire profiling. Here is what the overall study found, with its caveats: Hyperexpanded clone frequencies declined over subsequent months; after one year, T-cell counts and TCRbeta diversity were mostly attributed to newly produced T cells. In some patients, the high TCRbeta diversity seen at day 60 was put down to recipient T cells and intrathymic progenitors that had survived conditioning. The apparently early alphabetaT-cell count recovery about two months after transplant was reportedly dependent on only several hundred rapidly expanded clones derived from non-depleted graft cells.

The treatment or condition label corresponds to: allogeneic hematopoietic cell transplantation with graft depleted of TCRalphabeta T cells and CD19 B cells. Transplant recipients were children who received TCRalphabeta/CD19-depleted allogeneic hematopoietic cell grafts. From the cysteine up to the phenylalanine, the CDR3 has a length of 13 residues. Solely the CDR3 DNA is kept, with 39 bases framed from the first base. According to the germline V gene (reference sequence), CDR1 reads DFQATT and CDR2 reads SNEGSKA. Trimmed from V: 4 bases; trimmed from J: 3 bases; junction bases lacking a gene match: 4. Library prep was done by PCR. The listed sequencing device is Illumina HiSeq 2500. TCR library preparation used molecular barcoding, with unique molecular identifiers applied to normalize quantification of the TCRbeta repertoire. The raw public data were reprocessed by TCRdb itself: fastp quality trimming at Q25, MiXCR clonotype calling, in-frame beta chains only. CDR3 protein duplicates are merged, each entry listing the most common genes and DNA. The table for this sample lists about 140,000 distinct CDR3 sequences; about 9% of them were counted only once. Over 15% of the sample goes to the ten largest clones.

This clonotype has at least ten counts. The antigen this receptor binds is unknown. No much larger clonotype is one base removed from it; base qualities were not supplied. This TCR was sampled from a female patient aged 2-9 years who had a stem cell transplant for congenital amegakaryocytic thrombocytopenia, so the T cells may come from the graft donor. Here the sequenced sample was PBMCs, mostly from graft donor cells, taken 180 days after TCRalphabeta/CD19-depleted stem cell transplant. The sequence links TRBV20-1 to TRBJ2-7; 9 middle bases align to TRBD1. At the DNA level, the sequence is TGCAGTGCTAAGGACAGGGGAAACTACGAGCAGTACTTC. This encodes CSAKDRGNYEQYF.